This T cell receptor (beta chain) was identified in a study of cytomegalovirus exposure and HLA in healthy donors. With respect to this clone: No antigen is known for it.

Whole-study results and caveats: Presence/absence analyses supposed approximately even sequencing depth among donors. An analysis done earlier found most TCR beta V segments productive about 90% or about 30% of the time. The classifier was said to identify cytomegalovirus status with high specificity and sensitivity.

Vbeta (60) and Jbeta (13) primers were used in the PCR. Per the original data handling: The authors later counted roughly 87 million unique TCR beta chains, 9.5 million to 13 million of them shared. TCRdb keeps only in-frame clones here, not all; method: immunoSEQ multiplex PCR. V, J and clone size reflect that table, while D and trimming were determined from the DNA. Of approximately 140,000 clones in the sample, approximately 73% were seen once. Germline V gene data show CDR1 as PRHDT and CDR2 as FYEKMQ (reference sequence). The CDR3 spans 20 residues. The V end lost 2 bases, the J end lost 0 bases, and 22 bases lay between the germline ends.

The specimen was PBMCs. The V gene is TRBV13, the J gene TRBJ2-2; D gene ambiguous. The TCR originated in a woman between 35 and 50 years old in good health and CMV-seronegative. The CDR3 coding sequence is TGTGCCAGCAGCTTAATTCACTCGATTTTATCCTCGCCGAACACCGGGGAGCTGTTTTTT. It encodes CASSLIHSILSSPNTGELFF.